The 27 T cell receptor beta chains in this list originate from one sample, sequenced in a study of cytomegalovirus exposure and HLA in healthy donors. PCR was performed using 60 Vbeta and 13 Jbeta primers. TCRdb's copy holds only in-frame clones and misses some; the assay was immunoSEQ multiplex PCR. The data hold roughly 92,000 clones, with under 9% observed a single time. Material: PBMCs. Receptors originate from a man aged 45 to 65 in good health and CMV-seronegative.

The J gene is TRBJ2-2, the V gene TRBV7-9, with 9 bases aligning to TRBD1. CDR1 and CDR2 (germline): SEHNR, FQNEAQ (reference sequence). This CDR3 contains 16 residues. With 6 bases clipped from V and 4 bases from J, the junction kept 9 bases outside the gene matches. The CDR3 loop reads CASSSNRGRFTGELFF. In DNA form, the CDR3 reads TGTGCCAGCAGTTCGAACAGGGGGCGCTTCACCGGGGAGCTGTTTTTT.

The sample holds a few counts of this clone. The genes are TRBV18 and TRBJ1-4, with 7 nucleotides matching TRBD1. The J segment lost 6 bases and the V segment lost 1 base, leaving 2 bases of the junction unmatched. Per the germline V gene, CDR1 is KGHSH and CDR2 is LQKENI. The length of the CDR3 is 14 residues. The CDR3 nucleotides read TGTGCCAGCTCACCACGACAGGGTCATGAAAAACTGTTTTTT. Translating it yields CASSPRQGHEKLFF. Looking up the rest from reference TRBV18 and TRBJ1-4 gives the full variable domain: NAGVMQNPRHLVRRRGQEARLRCSPMKGHSHVYWYRQLPEEGLKFMVYLQKENIIDESGMPKERFSAEFPKEGPSILRIQQVVRGDSAAYFCASSPRQGHEKLFFGSGTQLSVL.

This clone was seen a handful of times. V gene TRBV5-6 combines with J gene TRBJ2-7, with a weak D call TRBD1 (5 bases). CDR1 and CDR2 (germline): SGHDT, YYEEEE. With 2 bases removed from V and 3 bases from J, the gap between germline ends came to 6 bases. This CDR3 is built from 12 residues. CDR3 DNA sequence: TGTGCCAGCAGCTTCACAGGCTACGAGCAGTACTTC. Protein: CASSFTGYEQYF.

This clone was seen a few times. The V call is TRBV7-9, the J call TRBJ2-3; D ambiguous. The ends were cut back, 1 base at V and 2 bases at J, with 13 bases in the middle. CDR1 is SEHNR, CDR2 FQNEAQ, per germline (reference sequence). The CDR3 is 16 amino acids. CDR3 sequence (DNA): TGTGCCAGCAGCTTAGGTCTAGATCTAACCACAGATACGCAGTATTTT. Translation: CASSLGLDLTTDTQYF. Supplemented by reference TRBV7-9 and TRBJ2-3, the full variable domain reads DTGVSQNPRHKITKRGQNVTFRCDPISEHNRLYWYRQTLGQGPEFLTYFQNEAQLEKSRLLSDRFSAERPKGSFSTLEIQRTEQGDSAMYLCASSLGLDLTTDTQYFGPGTRLTVL.

The V call is TRBV2, the J call TRBJ1-4; D remains unclear. The CDR3 is 12 amino acids. CDR1 SNHLY and CDR2 FYNNEI come from the germline V gene. Trimming pared 7 bases from V and 3 bases from J, leaving 6 bases between. The CDR3 loop reads CASNRANEKLFF. Here the CDR3 DNA reads TGTGCCAGCAACAGAGCTAATGAAAAACTGTTTTTT.

This sequence joins TRBV5-1 and TRBJ2-2, with 10 bases that match TRBD2. CDR3 length: 17 amino acids. Germline CDR1 and CDR2: SGHRS and YFSETQ. J lost 3 bases, V lost 2 bases, and 7 bases had no gene match. For the CDR3, the DNA is TGCGCCAGCAGCTTTTCTAGCGGGGGAGCTTACACCGGGGAGCTGTTTTTT. It translates to CASSFSSGGAYTGELFF.

The chain couples TRBV30 to TRBJ1-5, with a tentative D call TRBD1 (6 bases). Germline V lookup: CDR1 GTSNPN, CDR2 SVGIG (reference sequence). The CDR3 consists of 15 residues. Trimming removed 2 bases from V and 1 base from J, with 12 bases in between. The CDR3 coding sequence is TGTGCCTGGAGTCGGGGGGCAGGAAGCAATCAGCCCCAGCATTTT. Its protein product is CAWSRGAGSNQPQHF.

The chain employs TRBV6-1 and TRBJ2-7; TRBD1 aligns across 7 bases. The junction had 5 bases not matched to a gene; V was cut back by 0 bases and J by 3 bases. This CDR3 has 15 residues. Germline V lookup: CDR1 MNHNS, CDR2 SASEGT. The CDR3 region is CASSEAGTAGYEQYF. Here the CDR3 DNA reads TGTGCCAGCAGTGAAGCAGGGACAGCCGGCTACGAGCAGTACTTC.

The chain uses TRBV11-3 and TRBJ2-3; possible D gene TRBD2, 6 bases. This CDR3 comprises 16 residues. Germline V gene sequence: CDR1 SGHNT, CDR2 YENEEA. V was clipped by 1 base and J by 1 base, with 12 bases between them. The CDR3 DNA is TGTGCCAGCAGCTTAGGCGTGACGGGGGGCACAGATACGCAGTATTTT. Translating gives CASSLGVTGGTDTQYF.

This clone was detected only a few times. The chain couples TRBV6-1 to TRBJ2-1; D is perhaps TRBD2 (6 bases). The V gene lost 4 bases and the J gene lost 6 bases, with 10 bases spanning the gap. Germline lookup yields CDR1 MNHNS and CDR2 SASEGT. The CDR3 totals 13 residues. CDR3 coding DNA: TGTGCCAGCAGTGGGGGGGAGGCCAATGAGCAGTTCTTC. Amino acids: CASSGGEANEQFF.

This clone occurred a few times. The rearrangement uses TRBV9 and TRBJ2-2; tentatively, D is TRBD1 (6 bases). Germline-derived CDR1 and CDR2 are SGDLS and YYNGEE. The CDR3 is 18 amino acids. Trimming took off 4 bases at V and 2 bases at J, with 21 bases between the two ends. The chain's CDR3 is CASSPSPQGLSNTGELFF. The CDR3 DNA sequence: TGTGCCAGCAGCCCCTCCCCCCAGGGGCTTAGTAACACCGGGGAGCTGTTTTTT. Filled out from reference TRBV9 and TRBJ2-2, the complete variable domain reads DSGVTQTPKHLITATGQRVTLRCSPRSGDLSVYWYQQSLDQGLQFLIQYYNGEERAKGNILERFSAQQFPDLHSELNLSSLELGDSALYFCASSPSPQGLSNTGELFFGEGSRLTVL.

This chain connects TRBV5-4 to TRBJ2-6; a weak D match, TRBD1 (6 bases). The germline V and J ends were trimmed by 4 bases and 4 bases, with 9 bases remaining between them. Germline values: CDR1 SGHNT, CDR2 YYREEE (reference sequence). This CDR3 has 14 residues. The CDR3 nucleotides read TGTGCCAGCAGCCTAGGGACAGGGGCCAACGTCCTGACTTTC. It translates to CASSLGTGANVLTF.

The chain has TRBV29-1 and TRBJ2-3; a possible D gene is TRBD1 (6 bases). V lost 6 bases, J lost 2 bases, and 15 bases lay in between. This CDR3 contains 14 residues. Germline values: CDR1 SQVTM, CDR2 ANQGSEA. The CDR3 region has the DNA TGCAGCGTCCCGGGACAACTTATCACAGATACGCAGTATTTT. Its translation: CSVPGQLITDTQYF.

This clone was seen a handful of times. The chain couples TRBV6-1 to TRBJ1-2; 11 positions match TRBD1. This CDR3 is built from 16 residues. With V trimmed by 0 bases and J by 4 bases, 4 bases remained unmatched. CDR1 MNHNS and CDR2 SASEGT come from the germline V gene. As DNA, the CDR3 is TGTGCCAGCAGTGAAGCAAGGACAGGGGGCGGCTATGGCTACACCTTC. This gives the protein CASSEARTGGGYGYTF.

This chain connects TRBV7-9 to TRBJ2-4; D is possibly TRBD2 (5 bases). Germline CDR1 SEHNR, CDR2 FQNEAQ (reference sequence). CDR3 size: 15 residues. V lost 5 bases, J lost 9 bases, and 20 bases lay in between. The CDR3 nucleotides are TGTGCCAGCAGCCCCGTGATCGAGGGCAGGACCATTCAGTACTTC. Its translation is CASSPVIEGRTIQYF.

This clone came up a few times. The chain employs TRBV5-4 and TRBJ2-6; 7 nucleotides line up with TRBD1. V lost 6 bases and J lost 1; bases outside the gene matches: 4. This CDR3 has 15 amino acids. From germline, CDR1 is SGHNT and CDR2 YYREEE (reference sequence). The chain's CDR3 is CASKKQGSGANVLTF. For the CDR3, the DNA is TGTGCCAGCAAGAAACAGGGGTCTGGGGCCAACGTCCTGACTTTC.

This clone has just a few counts. The chain joins TRBV5-1 to TRBJ2-3; TRBD1 agrees at 9 bases. The CDR3 sequence is 15 residues long. The trim removed 0 bases at V and 4 bases at J, leaving 3 bases unmatched. Germline CDR1 and CDR2: SGHRS and YFSETQ. The CDR3 reads CASSLDRGQADTQYF. Written as DNA, the CDR3 is TGCGCCAGCAGCTTGGACAGGGGGCAAGCAGATACGCAGTATTTT.

The chain carries TRBV7-6 and TRBJ1-2, with D hard to call. The CDR3 consists of 15 residues. V dropped 1 base and J dropped 6 bases, with 15 bases sitting between them. Germline V gene lookup returns CDR1 SGHVS and CDR2 FNYEAQ. The CDR3 coding sequence is TGTGCCAGCAGCTTAGAACCGGGGAGAACAGATGGCTACACCTTC. Translation gives CASSLEPGRTDGYTF.

The chain has TRBV7-3 and TRBJ2-1; tentative D call: TRBD1 (6 bases). Trimming took off 3 bases at V and 8 bases at J, with 14 bases between the two ends. CDR3 length: 14 residues. CDR1 is SGHTA and CDR2 is FQGTGA in the germline V gene. The CDR3 is CASSFRQGNHEQFF. The CDR3, as DNA: TGTGCCAGCAGCTTTCGGCAGGGGAATCATGAGCAGTTCTTC. Filled out from reference TRBV7-3 and TRBJ2-1, the complete variable domain reads GAGVSQTPSNKVTEKGKYVELRCDPISGHTALYWYRQSLGQGPEFLIYFQGTGAADDSGLPNDRFFAVRPEGSVSTLKIQRTERGDSAVYLCASSFRQGNHEQFFGPGTRLTVL.

J is TRBJ2-5 and V is TRBV7-9; 7 bases align to TRBD1. The germline gives CDR1 SEHNR, CDR2 FQNEAQ (reference sequence). There are 16 residues in the CDR3. The ends lost 4 bases at V and 4 bases at J; junction bases unmatched: 12. CDR3 sequence (DNA): TGTGCCAGCAGCTCAAACCGGGACAGATCCCCAGAGACCCAGTACTTC. It specifies CASSSNRDRSPETQYF.

This chain uses TRBV6-4 with TRBJ2-2; tentatively, D is TRBD2 (5 bases). The CDR3 loop spans 14 amino acids. The germline V gene has CDR1 MRHNA and CDR2 SNTAGT. V gave up 6 bases and J gave up 6 bases, with 14 bases separating them. The CDR3 is CASSTSLAPGELFF. CDR3 in DNA: TGTGCCAGCAGCACCAGCCTAGCTCCCGGGGAGCTGTTTTTT.

This clone showed up just a few times. The rearrangement uses TRBV5-1 and TRBJ2-1; 15 bases align to TRBD2. CDR3 length equals 16 residues. From germline, CDR1 is SGHRS and CDR2 YFSETQ. Trimming took 0 bases from V and 7 from J; bases not matched to a gene: 2. This chain's CDR3 is CASSLGTSGGVNEQFF. CDR3 DNA sequence: TGCGCCAGCAGCTTGGGGACTAGCGGGGGGGTGAATGAGCAGTTCTTC.

This sequence joins TRBV9 and TRBJ2-3; weak D call: TRBD2 (6 bases). The CDR3 contains 15 residues. Germline values: CDR1 SGDLS, CDR2 YYNGEE. The germline V and J ends were trimmed by 0 bases and 6 bases, with 14 bases remaining between them. The chain's CDR3 is CASSVGAGLTDTQYF. In nucleotides, the CDR3 is TGTGCCAGCAGCGTAGGGGCGGGGCTGACCGATACGCAGTATTTT.

This clone has just a few counts. This rearrangement joins TRBV5-1 to TRBJ2-7, with a weak D call TRBD2 (6 bases). Germline CDR1 and CDR2: SGHRS and YFSETQ. Trimming took off 0 bases at V and 5 bases at J, with 6 bases between the two ends. This CDR3 region has 12 residues. The DNA of the CDR3 is TGCGCCAGCAGCTTGGGGGGGGACGAGCAGTACTTC. Amino acids: CASSLGGDEQYF.

The V and J genes are TRBV6-4 and TRBJ2-1; the match to TRBD1 covers 9 bases. Germline CDR1 MRHNA, CDR2 SNTAGT. Trimming took 0 bases from V and 8 from J; bases not matched to a gene: 11. This CDR3 has 17 residues. Here the CDR3 reads CASSDSHTGGLGDEQFF. The CDR3 nucleotides are TGTGCCAGCAGTGACTCTCACACAGGGGGCCTCGGCGATGAGCAGTTCTTC.

The genes are TRBV6-6 and TRBJ1-1, with D tentatively TRBD1 (5 bases). The V gene lost 7 bases and the J gene lost 4 bases, with 10 bases spanning the gap. The germline V gene encodes CDR1 MNHNY and CDR2 SVGAGI (reference sequence). The CDR3 loop spans 12 amino acids. The CDR3 reads CASNRRGTEAFF. The CDR3, as DNA: TGTGCCAGCAACAGAAGGGGCACTGAAGCTTTCTTT.

A few counts support this clone. The gene calls are TRBV2 and TRBJ2-7; D uncertain. Looked up from germline, CDR1 is SNHLY and CDR2 is FYNNEI. The CDR3 is made up of 13 amino acids. Between the trimmed V and J ends, which lost 6 bases and 7 bases, there was a span of 16 bases. This CDR3 is CASRANPFNEQYF. The CDR3 DNA sequence: TGTGCCAGCAGGGCCAACCCCTTTAATGAGCAGTACTTC.